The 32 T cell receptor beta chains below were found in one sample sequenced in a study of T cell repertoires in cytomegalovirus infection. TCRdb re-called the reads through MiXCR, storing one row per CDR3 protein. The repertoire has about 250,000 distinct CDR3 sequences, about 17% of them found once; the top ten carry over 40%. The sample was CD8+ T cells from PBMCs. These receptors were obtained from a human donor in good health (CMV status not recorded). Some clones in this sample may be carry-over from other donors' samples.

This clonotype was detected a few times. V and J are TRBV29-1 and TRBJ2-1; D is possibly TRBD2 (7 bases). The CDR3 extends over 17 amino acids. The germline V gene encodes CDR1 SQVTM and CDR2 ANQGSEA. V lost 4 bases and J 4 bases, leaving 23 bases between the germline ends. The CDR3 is CSVVVVLGGAPYNEQFF. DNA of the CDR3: TGCAGCGTTGTGGTTGTTTTGGGGGGGGCCCCGTACAATGAGCAGTTCTTC.

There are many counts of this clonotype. The CDR3 DNA is TGTGCCAGCAGCCAAGTGGGGTTCGAAGAGACCCAGTACTTC. This codes for CASSQVGFEETQYF. The V call is TRBV7-9, the J call TRBJ2-5; D uncertain. This CDR3 is built from 14 residues. Germline loops: CDR1 SEHNR, CDR2 FQNEAQ (reference sequence). Trimming removed 5 bases from V and 3 bases from J, with 13 bases in between.

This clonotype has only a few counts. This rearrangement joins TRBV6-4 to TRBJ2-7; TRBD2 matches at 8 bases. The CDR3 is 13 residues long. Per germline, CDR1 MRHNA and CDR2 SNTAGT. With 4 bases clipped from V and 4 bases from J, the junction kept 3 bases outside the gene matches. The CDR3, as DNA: TGTGCCAGCAGTGGGACTAGCTTTTACGAGCAGTACTTC. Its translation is CASSGTSFYEQYF.

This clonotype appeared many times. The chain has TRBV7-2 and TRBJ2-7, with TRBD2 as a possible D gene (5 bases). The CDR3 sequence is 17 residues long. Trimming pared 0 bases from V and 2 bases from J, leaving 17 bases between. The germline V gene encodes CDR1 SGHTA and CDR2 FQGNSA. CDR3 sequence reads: CASSLAPIVRVPYEQYF. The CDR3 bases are TGTGCCAGCAGCTTAGCACCTATCGTGAGGGTCCCCTACGAGCAGTACTTC.

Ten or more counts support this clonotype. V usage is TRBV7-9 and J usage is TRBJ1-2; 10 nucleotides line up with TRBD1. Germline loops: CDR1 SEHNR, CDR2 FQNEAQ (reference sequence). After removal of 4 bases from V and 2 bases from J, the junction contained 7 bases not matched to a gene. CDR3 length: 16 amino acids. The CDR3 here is CASSSRDRGLNYGYTF. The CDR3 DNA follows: TGTGCCAGCAGCTCACGGGACAGGGGTTTAAACTATGGCTACACCTTC.

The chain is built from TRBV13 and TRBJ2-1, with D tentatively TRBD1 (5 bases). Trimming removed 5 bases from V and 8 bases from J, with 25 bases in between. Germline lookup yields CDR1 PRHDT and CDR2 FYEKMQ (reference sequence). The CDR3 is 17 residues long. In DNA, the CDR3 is TGTGCCAGCAGCCCACCCGGGTTAACAGGTCCCAGGGATGAGCAGTTCTTC. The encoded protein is CASSPPGLTGPRDEQFF.

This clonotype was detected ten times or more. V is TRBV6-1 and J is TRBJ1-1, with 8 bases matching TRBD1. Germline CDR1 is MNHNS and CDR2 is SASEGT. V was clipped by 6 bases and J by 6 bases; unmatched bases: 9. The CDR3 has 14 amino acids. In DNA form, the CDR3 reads TGTGCCAGCAGGGACCGACAGGGGATCTCTGAAGCTTTCTTT. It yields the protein CASRDRQGISEAFF.

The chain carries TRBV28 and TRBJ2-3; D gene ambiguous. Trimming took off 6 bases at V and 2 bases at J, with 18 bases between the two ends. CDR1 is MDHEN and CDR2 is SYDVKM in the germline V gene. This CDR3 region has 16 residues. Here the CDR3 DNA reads TGTGCCAGCAGCCCCAGAGACGGCTTTGTCACAGATACGCAGTATTTT. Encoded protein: CASSPRDGFVTDTQYF.

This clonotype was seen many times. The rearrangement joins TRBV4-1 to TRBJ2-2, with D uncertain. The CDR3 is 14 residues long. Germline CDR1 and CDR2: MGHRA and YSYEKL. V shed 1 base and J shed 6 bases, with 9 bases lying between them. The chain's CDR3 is CASSQVGRPGELFF. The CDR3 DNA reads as TGCGCCAGCAGCCAAGTAGGCCGACCCGGGGAGCTGTTTTTT.

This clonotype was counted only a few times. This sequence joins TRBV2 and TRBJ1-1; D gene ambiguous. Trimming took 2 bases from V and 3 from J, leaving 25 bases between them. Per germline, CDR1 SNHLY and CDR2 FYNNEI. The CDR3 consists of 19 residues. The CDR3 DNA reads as TGTGCCAGCAGTGAACGGGGTGACAAAGTGAGATCCATGGACACTGAAGCTTTCTTT. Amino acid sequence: CASSERGDKVRSMDTEAFF. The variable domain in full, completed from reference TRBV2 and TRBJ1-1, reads EPEVTQTPSHQVTQMGQEVILRCVPISNHLYFYWYRQILGQKVEFLVSFYNNEISEKSEIFDDQFSVERPDGSNFTLKIRSTKLEDSAMYFCASSERGDKVRSMDTEAFFGQGTRLTVV.

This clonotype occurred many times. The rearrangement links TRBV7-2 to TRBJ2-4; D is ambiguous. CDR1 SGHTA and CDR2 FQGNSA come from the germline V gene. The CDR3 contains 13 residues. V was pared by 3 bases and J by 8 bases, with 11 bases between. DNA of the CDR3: TGTGCCAGCAGCTTTAGGGTTTTAGACATTCAGTACTTC. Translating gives CASSFRVLDIQYF.

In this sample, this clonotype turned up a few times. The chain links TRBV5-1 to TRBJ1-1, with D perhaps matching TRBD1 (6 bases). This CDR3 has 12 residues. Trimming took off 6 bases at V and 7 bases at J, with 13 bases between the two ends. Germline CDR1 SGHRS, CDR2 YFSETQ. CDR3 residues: CASKRSDSEAFF. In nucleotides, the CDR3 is TGCGCCAGCAAACGATCGGACAGTGAAGCTTTCTTT.

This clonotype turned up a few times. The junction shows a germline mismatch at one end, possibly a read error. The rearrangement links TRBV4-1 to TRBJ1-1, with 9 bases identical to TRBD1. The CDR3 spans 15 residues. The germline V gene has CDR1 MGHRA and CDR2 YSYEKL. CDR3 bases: TGCGCCAGCAGCGAAGAGGACAGGGGGAACACTGAAGCTTTCTTT. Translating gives CASSEEDRGNTEAFF.

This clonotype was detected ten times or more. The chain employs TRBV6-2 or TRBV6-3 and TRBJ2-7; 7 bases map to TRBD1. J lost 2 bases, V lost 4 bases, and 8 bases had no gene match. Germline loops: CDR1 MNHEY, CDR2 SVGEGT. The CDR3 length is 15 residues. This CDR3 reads CASSSYRGDTYEQYF. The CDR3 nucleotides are TGTGCCAGCAGTTCATACAGGGGTGACACCTACGAGCAGTACTTC.

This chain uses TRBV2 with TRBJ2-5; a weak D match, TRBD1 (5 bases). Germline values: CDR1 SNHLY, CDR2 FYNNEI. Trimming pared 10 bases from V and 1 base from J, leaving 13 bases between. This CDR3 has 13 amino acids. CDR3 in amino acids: CATPGDSQETQYF. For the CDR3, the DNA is TGTGCCACCCCGGGTGACAGCCAAGAGACCCAGTACTTC.

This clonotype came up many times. CDR3 DNA sequence: TGTGCCAGCTACCCAGAGGGGGGGGTGGCTGAAGCTTTCTTT. This codes for CASYPEGGVAEAFF. The chain couples TRBV6-2 or TRBV6-3 to TRBJ1-1; D possibly corresponds to TRBD1 (6 bases). The length of the CDR3 is 14 residues. Germline loops: CDR1 MNHEY, CDR2 SVGEGT. Trimming removed 8 bases from V and 6 bases from J, with 19 bases in between.

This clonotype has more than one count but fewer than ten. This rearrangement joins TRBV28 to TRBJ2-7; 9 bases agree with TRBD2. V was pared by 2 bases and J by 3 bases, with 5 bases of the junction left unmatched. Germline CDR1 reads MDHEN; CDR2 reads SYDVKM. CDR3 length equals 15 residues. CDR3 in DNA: TGTGCCAGCAGTTTAAGGCGGGGGGGCCGCTACGAGCAGTACTTC. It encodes CASSLRRGGRYEQYF.

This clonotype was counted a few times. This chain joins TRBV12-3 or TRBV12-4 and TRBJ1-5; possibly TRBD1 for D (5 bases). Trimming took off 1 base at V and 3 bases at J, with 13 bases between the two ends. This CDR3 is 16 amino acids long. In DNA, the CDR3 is TGTGCCAGCAGTTTAGGGGGTGACAGTCACAATCAGCCCCAGCATTTT. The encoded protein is CASSLGGDSHNQPQHF.

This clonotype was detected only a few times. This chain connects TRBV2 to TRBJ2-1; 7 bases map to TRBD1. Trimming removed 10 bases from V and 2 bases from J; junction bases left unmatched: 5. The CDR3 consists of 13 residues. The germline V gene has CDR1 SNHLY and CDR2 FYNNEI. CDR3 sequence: CANKTGTYNEQFF. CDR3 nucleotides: TGTGCCAACAAGACAGGGACCTACAATGAGCAGTTCTTC.

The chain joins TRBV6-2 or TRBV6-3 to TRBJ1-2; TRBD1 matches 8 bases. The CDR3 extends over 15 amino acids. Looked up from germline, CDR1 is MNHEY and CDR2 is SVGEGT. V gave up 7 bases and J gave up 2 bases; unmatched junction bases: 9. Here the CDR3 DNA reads TGTGCCAGCACGAAGCCAACAGGGGGGAACTATGGCTACACCTTC. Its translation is CASTKPTGGNYGYTF.

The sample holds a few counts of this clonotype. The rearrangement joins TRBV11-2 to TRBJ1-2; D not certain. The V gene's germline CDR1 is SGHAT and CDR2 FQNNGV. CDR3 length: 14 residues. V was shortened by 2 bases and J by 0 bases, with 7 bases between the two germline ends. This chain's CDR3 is CASSLPVANYGYTF. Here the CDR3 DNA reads TGTGCCAGCAGCTTACCAGTAGCTAACTATGGCTACACCTTC.

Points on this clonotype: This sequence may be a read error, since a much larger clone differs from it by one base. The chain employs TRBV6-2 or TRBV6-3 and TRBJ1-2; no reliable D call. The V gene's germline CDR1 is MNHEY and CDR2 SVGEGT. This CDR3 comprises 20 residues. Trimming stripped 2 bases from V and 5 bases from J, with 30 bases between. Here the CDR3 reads CASSYGFVSQVLPPEYGYTF. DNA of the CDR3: TGTGCCAGCAGTTACGGTTTTGTGTCGCAGGTCTTGCCTCCCGAATATGGCTACACCTTC.

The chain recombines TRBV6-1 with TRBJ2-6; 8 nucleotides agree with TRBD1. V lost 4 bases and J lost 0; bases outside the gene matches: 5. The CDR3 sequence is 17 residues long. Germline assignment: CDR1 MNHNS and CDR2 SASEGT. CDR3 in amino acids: CASSGSTGASGANVLTF. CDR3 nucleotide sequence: TGTGCCAGCAGTGGATCGACAGGGGCCTCTGGGGCCAACGTCCTGACTTTC.

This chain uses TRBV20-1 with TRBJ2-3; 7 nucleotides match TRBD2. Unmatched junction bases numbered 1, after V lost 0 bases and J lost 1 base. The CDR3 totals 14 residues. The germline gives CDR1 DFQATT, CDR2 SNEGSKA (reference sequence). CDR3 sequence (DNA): TGCAGTGCTAGAGATCGGGAGGGCACAGATACGCAGTATTTT. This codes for CSARDREGTDTQYF.

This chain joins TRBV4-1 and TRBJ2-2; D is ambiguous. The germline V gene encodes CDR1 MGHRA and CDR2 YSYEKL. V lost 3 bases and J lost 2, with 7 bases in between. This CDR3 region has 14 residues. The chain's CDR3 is CASSHGENTGELFF. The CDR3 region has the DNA TGCGCCAGCAGCCACGGAGAAAACACCGGGGAGCTGTTTTTT.

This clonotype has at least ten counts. CDR3 residues: CASSPQTGFINTEAFF. The DNA for the CDR3 is TGTGCCAGCAGCCCTCAGACAGGGTTCATCAACACTGAAGCTTTCTTT. The chain recombines TRBV7-8 with TRBJ1-1; TRBD1 matches 7 bases. The V segment lost 5 bases and the J segment 2 bases; nucleotides outside the gene matches: 11. The CDR3 sequence is 16 residues long. The germline gives CDR1 SGHVS, CDR2 FQNEAQ.

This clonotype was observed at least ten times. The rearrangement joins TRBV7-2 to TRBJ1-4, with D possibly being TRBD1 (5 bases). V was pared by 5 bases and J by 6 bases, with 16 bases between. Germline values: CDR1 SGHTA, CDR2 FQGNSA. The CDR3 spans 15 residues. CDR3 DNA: TGTGCCAGCAGCCCGGACGGGGGGTTTGATGAAAAACTGTTTTTT. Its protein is CASSPDGGFDEKLFF.

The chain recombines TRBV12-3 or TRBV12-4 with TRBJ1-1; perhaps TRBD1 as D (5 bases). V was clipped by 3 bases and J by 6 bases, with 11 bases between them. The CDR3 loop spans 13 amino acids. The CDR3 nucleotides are TGTGCCAGCAGTTTTGGGACGGCAGCTGAAGCTTTCTTT. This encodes CASSFGTAAEAFF.

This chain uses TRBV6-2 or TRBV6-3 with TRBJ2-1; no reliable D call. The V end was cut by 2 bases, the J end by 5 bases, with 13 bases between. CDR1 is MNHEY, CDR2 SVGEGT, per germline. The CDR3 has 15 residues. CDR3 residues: CASSYVGGRDNEQFF. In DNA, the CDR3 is TGTGCCAGCAGTTACGTGGGCGGCCGGGACAATGAGCAGTTCTTC.

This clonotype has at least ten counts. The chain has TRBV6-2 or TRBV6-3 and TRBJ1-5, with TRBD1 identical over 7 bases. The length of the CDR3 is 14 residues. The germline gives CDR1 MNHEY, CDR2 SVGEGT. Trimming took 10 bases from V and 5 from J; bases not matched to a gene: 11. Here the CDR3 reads CATRTGDVDQPQHF. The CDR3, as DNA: TGTGCCACCCGTACAGGGGACGTGGATCAGCCCCAGCATTTT.

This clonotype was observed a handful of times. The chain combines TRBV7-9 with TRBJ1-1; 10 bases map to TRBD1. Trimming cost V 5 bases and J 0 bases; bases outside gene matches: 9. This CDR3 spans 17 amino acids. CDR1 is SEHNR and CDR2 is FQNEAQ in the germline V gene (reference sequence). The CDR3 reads CASSMTGGNPMNTEAFF. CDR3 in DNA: TGTGCCAGCAGCATGACAGGGGGCAATCCTATGAACACTGAAGCTTTCTTT.

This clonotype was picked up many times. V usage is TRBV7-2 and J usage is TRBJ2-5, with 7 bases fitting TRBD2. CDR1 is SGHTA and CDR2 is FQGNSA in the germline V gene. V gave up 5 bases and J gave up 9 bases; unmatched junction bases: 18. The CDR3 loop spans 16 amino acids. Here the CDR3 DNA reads TGTGCCAGCAGCCCCTTCCCCCGGGGGAGGGTTATGGCCCAGTACTTC. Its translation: CASSPFPRGRVMAQYF.